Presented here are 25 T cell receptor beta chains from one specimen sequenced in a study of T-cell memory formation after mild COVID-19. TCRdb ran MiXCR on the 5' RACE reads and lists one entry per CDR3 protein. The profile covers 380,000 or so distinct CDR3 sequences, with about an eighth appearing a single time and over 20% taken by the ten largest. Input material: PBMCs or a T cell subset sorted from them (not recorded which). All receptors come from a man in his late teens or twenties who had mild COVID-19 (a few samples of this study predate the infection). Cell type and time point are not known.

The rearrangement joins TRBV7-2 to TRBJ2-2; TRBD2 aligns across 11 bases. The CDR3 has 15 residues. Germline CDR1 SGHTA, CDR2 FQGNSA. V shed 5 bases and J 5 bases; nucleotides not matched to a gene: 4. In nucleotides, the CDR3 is TGTGCCAGCAGCCCCGGGACTAGCGGTACCGGGGAGCTGTTTTTT. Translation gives CASSPGTSGTGELFF.

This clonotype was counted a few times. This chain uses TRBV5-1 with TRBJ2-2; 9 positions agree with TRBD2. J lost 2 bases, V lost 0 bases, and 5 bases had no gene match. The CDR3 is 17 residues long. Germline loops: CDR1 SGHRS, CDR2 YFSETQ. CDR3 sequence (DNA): TGCGCCAGCAGCTTGGCGCTAGCGGGGTCTAACACCGGGGAGCTGTTTTTT. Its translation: CASSLALAGSNTGELFF.

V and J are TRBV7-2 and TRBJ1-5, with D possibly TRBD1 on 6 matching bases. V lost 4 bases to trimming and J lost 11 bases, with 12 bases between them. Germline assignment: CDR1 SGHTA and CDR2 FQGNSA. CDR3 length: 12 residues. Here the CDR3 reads CASSSYTGSQHF. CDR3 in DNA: TGTGCCAGCAGCTCCTATACAGGGTCCCAGCATTTT.

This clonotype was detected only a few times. The CDR3 region is CASSLAMDRRISYEQYF. CDR3 bases: TGTGCCAGCAGCTTAGCAATGGACAGGAGAATCTCCTACGAGCAGTACTTC. The chain is built from TRBV7-8 and TRBJ2-7; 7 bases fit TRBD1. CDR1 is SGHVS and CDR2 is FQNEAQ in the germline V gene. The length of the CDR3 is 17 residues. The V and J ends lost 0 bases and 0 bases, in that order; junction bases with no gene match: 8.

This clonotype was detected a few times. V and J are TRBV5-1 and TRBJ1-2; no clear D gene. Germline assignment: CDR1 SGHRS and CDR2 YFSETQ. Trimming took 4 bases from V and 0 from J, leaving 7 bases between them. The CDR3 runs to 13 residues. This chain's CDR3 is CASSPSANYGYTF. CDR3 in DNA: TGCGCCAGCAGCCCGTCCGCTAACTATGGCTACACCTTC.

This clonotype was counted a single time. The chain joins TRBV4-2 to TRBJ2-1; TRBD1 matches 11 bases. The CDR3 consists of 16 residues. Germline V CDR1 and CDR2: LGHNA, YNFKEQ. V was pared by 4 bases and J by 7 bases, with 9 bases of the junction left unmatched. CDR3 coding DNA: TGTGCCAGCAGCCCCCCCGGACAGGGGGCGAGAAATGAGCAGTTCTTC. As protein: CASSPPGQGARNEQFF.

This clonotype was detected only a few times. The CDR3 DNA reads as TGCGCCAGCAGCCAAGTGGGCACGAACACTGAAGCTTTCTTT. Translated: CASSQVGTNTEAFF. The chain uses TRBV4-3 and TRBJ1-1; D is undetermined. The germline CDR1 and CDR2 sequences are LGHNA and YSLEER. The CDR3 length is 14 residues. The germline V and J ends were trimmed by 1 base and 1 base, with 7 bases remaining between them.

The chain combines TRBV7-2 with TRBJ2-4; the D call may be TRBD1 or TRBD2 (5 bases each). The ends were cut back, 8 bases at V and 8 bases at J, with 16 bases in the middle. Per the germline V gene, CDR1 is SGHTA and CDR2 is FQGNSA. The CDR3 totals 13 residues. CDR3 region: CASGTGTSDIQYF. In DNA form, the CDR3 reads TGTGCCAGCGGTACCGGGACCTCCGACATTCAGTACTTC.

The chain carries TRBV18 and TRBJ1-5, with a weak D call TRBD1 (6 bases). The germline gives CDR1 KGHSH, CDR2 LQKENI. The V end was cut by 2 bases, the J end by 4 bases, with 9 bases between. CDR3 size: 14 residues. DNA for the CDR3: TGTGCCAGCTCACCAACAGGGAGGAATCAGCCCCAGCATTTT. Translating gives CASSPTGRNQPQHF.

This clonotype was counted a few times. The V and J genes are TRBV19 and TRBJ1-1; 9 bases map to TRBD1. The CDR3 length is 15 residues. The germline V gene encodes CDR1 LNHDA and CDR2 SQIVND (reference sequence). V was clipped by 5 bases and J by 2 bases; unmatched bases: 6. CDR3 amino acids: CASSASDRGNTEAFF. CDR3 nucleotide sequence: TGTGCCAGTAGTGCCTCGGACAGGGGCAACACTGAAGCTTTCTTT.

The CDR3, as DNA: TGCGCCAGCAGCCGGGACCGCACCTACGAGCAGTACTTC. Translating it yields CASSRDRTYEQYF. The chain carries TRBV5-1 and TRBJ2-7; D may correspond to TRBD1 or TRBD2 (5 bases each). This CDR3 is built from 13 residues. V was trimmed by 4 bases and J by 2 bases, leaving 10 bases between them. Germline-derived CDR1 and CDR2 are SGHRS and YFSETQ.

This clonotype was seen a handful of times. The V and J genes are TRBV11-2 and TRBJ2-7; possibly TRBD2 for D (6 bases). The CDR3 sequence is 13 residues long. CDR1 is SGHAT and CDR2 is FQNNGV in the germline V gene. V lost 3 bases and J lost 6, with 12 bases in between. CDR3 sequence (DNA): TGTGCCAGCAGCTTTGTAGGGGAGGCCGAGCAGTACTTC. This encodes CASSFVGEAEQYF.

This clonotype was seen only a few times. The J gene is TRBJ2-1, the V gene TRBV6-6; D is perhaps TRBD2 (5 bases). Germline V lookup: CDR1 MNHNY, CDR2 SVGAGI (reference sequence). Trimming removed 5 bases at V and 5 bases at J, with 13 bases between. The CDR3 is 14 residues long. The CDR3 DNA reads TGTGCCAGCAGTAAGGTGGGAGAGAACAATGAGCAGTTCTTC. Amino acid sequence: CASSKVGENNEQFF.

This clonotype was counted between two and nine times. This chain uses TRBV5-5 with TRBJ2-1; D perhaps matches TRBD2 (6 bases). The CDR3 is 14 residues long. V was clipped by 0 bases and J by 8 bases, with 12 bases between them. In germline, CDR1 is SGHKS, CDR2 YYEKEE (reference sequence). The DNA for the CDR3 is TGTGCCAGCAGCTTGGTGGGACTGACGGATGAGCAGTTCTTC. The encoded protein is CASSLVGLTDEQFF.

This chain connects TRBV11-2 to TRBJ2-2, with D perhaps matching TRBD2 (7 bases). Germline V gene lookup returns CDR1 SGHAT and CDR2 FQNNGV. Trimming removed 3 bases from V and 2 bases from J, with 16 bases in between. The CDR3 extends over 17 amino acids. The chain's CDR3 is CASSFLRGGGNTGELFF. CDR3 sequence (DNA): TGTGCCAGCAGCTTCCTCAGGGGCGGGGGAAACACCGGGGAGCTGTTTTTT.

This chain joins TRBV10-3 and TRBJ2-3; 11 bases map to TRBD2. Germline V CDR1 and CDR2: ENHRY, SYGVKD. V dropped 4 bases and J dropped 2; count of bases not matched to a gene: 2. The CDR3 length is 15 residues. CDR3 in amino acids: CAISVTSGATDTQYF. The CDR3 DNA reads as TGTGCCATCAGTGTGACTAGCGGGGCCACAGATACGCAGTATTTT.

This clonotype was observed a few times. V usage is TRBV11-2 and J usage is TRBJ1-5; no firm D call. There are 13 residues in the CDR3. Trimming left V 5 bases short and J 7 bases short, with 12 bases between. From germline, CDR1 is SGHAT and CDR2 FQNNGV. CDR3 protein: CASSPTVGQPQHF. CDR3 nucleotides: TGTGCCAGCAGCCCCACGGTGGGGCAGCCCCAGCATTTT.

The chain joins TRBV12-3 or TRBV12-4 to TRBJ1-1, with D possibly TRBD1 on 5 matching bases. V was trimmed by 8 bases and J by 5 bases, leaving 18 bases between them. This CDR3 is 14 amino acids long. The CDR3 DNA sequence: TGTGCCAGCCTCAAGGCAGGGAGAGAGACTGAAGCTTTCTTT. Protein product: CASLKAGRETEAFF.

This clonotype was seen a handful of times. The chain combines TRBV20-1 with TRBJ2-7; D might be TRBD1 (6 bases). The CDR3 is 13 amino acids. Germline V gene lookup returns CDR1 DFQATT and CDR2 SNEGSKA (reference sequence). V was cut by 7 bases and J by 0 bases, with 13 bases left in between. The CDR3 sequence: CSVRTATSYEQYV. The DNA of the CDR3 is TGCAGTGTTCGGACAGCCACCTCCTACGAGCAGTACGTC.

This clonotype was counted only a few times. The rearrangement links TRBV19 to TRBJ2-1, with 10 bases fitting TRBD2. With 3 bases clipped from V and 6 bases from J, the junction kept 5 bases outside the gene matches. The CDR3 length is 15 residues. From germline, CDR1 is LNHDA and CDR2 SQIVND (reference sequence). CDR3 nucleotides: TGTGCCAGTAGTATCCAGCGGGGGGGACCCAATGAGCAGTTCTTC. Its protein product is CASSIQRGGPNEQFF.

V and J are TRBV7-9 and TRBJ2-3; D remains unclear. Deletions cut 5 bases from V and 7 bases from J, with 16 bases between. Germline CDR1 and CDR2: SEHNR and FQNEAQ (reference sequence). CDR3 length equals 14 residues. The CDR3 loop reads CASSLLVPPHTQYF. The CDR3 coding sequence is TGTGCCAGCAGCCTACTGGTTCCTCCTCATACGCAGTATTTT.

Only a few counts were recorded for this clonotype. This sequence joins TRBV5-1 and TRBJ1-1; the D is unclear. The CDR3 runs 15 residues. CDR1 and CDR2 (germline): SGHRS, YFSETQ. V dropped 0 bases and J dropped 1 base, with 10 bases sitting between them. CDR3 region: CASSLDGRANTEAFF. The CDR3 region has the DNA TGCGCCAGCAGCTTGGACGGACGGGCGAACACTGAAGCTTTCTTT.

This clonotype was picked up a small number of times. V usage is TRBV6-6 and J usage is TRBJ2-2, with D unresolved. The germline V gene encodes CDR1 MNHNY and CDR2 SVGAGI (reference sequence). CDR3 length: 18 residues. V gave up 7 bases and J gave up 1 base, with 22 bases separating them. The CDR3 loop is CASTLAPVIPGNTGELFF. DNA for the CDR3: TGTGCCAGCACCCTGGCCCCAGTTATCCCGGGGAACACCGGGGAGCTGTTTTTT.

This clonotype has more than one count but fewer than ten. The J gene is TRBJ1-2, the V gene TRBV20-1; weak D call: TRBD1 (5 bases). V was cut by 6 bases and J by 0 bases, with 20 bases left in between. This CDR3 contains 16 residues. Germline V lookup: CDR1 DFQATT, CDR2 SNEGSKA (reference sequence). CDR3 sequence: CSAKARGDGTNYGYTF. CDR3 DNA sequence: TGCAGTGCCAAGGCCCGGGGCGACGGCACTAACTATGGCTACACCTTC.

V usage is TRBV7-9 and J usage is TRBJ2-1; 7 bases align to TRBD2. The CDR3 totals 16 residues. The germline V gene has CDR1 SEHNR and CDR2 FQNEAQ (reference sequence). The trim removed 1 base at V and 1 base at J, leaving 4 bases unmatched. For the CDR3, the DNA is TGTGCCAGCAGCTTAGAACTAGCGTCATCCTACAATGAGCAGTTCTTC. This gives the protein CASSLELASSYNEQFF.